The TCR beta chain under discussion was sequenced for a study of T cell responses to AZD1222 COVID-19 vaccine. CDR3 length: 14 residues. Germline V gives CDR1 KGHSH, CDR2 LQKENI. V lost 6 bases and J lost 2, with 14 bases in between. Assay used: immunoSEQ multiplex PCR; TCRdb lists only in-frame clones, some missing. The sample lists approximately 92,000 clones, approximately 90% occurring once. The sequence was obtained from an adult in good health. The rearrangement links TRBV18 to TRBJ2-7; D perhaps matches TRBD2 (6 bases). Sequenced here: peripheral blood, sampled on day 0 of AZD1222 vaccination. Here the CDR3 DNA reads TGTGCCAGCTCCCGCACTAGCACGGCCTACGAGCAGTACTTC. Protein sequence: CASSRTSTAYEQYF.